The present TCR beta chain was sequenced within a study of cytomegalovirus exposure and HLA in healthy donors. Findings and caveats of the study: The dataset shows that most TCR sequences were rare, while some public TCRs occurred in many donors.

A word on this clone: Its antigen is as yet unknown.

Amplification used 60 Vbeta primers and 13 Jbeta primers. The method was immunoSEQ multiplex PCR; TCRdb's version includes in-frame clones alone and lacks a portion of them. In the table there are more than 130,000 clones, approximately 71% of which are singletons. The sequence was obtained from a woman aged 50 to 60 in good health and CMV-seronegative. Sequencing was carried out using PBMCs.

This CDR3 is CASSQFQGAYGYTF. Here the CDR3 DNA reads TGTGCCAGCAGCCAATTCCAGGGGGCTTATGGCTACACCTTC. The chain is built from TRBV14 and TRBJ1-2; 8 nucleotides match TRBD1. V lost 2 bases and J lost 5; bases outside the gene matches: 4. Germline V gene sequence: CDR1 SGHDN, CDR2 FVKESK. The length of the CDR3 is 14 residues.